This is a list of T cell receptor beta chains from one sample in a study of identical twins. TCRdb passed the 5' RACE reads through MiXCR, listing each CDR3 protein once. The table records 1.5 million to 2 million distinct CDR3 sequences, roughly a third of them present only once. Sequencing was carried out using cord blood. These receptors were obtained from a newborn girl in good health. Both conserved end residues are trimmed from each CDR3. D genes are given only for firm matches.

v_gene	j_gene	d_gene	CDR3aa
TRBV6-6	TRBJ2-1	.	ASSPRASQYNEQF
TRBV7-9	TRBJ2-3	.	ASSRRGKGDTQY
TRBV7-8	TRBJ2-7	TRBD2	ASRKTVPGLAPYEQY
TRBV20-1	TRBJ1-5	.	SAHDRFDQPQH
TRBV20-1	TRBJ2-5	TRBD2	SAFPGGNQETQY
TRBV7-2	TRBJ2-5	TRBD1	ASRHPGQGETQY
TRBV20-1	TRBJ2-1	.	SARDGSGGYNEQF
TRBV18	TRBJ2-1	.	ASSPQQAQGPNEQF
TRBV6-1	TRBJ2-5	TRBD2	ASKPGLAAQETQY
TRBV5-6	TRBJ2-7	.	ASSATVSYEQY
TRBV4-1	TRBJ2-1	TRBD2	ASSQRVAGGTNEQF
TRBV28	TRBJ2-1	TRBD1	ASEFGDRGGSEQF
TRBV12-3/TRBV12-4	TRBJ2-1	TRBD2	ASHTSGEVGYNEQF
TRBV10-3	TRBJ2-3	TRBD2	AIAISGGAADTQY
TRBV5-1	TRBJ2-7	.	ASSGQIDSYEQY
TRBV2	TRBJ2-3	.	ASSAQGSLTDTQY
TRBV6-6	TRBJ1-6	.	ASSLGGQGISPLH
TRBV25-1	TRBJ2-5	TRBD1	ASSGQGAWETQY
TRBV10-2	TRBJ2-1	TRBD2	ASSELAGDYNEQF
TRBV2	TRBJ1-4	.	ASRRNSATNEKLF
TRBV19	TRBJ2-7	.	ASSMSPPSYEQY
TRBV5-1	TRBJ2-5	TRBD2	ASTRTSGSSNEQY
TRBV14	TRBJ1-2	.	ASSRSRGGGYT
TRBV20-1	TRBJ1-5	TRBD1	SASGQGYSNQPQH
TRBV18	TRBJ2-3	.	ASSPPQDLYTDTQY
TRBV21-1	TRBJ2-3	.	ARRERGTDTQY
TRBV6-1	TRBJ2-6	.	ASSVTGFPGANVLT
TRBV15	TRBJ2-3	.	ATSRDSGGSTDTQY
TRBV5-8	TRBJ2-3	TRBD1	AGDRARTDTQY
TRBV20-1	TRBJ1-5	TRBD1	SARNRGGSNQPQH
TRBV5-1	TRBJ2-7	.	ASSLGLTYYEQY
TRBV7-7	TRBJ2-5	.	ASSLPGLPPQETQY
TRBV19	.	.	ASSAQGRYNEQY
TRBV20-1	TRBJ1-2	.	SARDRADYGYT
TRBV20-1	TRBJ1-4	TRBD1	SASRDRVNEKLF
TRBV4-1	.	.	ASSQAAVQMLYEQY
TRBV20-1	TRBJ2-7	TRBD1	SARDEQQGARYEQY
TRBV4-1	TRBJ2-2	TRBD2	ASSQVGLAPGELF
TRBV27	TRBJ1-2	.	ASSSSTGRGYT
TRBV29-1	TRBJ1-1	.	SESWAMNTEAF
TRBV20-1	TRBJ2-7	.	SADGQDFYEQY
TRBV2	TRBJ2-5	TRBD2	ASRGTSGGASYNEQY
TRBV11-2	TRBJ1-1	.	ASSFSRAGIEQAF
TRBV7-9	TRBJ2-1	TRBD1	ASSFGRTGGNEQF
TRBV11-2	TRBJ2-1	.	ASQRGTNNEQF
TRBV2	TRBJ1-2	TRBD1	AKRQGPNYGYT
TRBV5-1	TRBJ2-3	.	ASSAVGPASTDTQY
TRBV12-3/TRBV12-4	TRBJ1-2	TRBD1	ASRRTGEGYGYT
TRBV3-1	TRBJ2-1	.	ASSQGPLPNEQF
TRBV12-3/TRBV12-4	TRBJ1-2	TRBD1	ASRATGVDYGYT
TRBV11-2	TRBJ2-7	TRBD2	ASSSGGGQRNYEQY
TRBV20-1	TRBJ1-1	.	SANSVSSSWGTEAF
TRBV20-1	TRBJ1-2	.	SAPHLGDGYT
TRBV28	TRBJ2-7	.	ASQPGAYEQY
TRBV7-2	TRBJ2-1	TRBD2	ASSLLGLGMQF
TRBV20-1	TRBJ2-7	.	SAREEIYEQY
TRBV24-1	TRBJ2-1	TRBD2	ATSDSPAGYNEQF
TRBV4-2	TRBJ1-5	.	ASSQEQGGNQPQH
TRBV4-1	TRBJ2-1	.	ASSQGGHDEQF